These 23 T cell receptor beta chains came from one sample sequenced in a study of T cells in Graves' hyperthyroidism and ophthalmopathy. Amplified TCR beta CDR3 regions derived from RNA transcripts. TCR CDR3 underwent first-round RT-PCR with the HTBI primer set. TCRdb re-analysed the multiplex PCR reads in MiXCR, keeping a single row per CDR3 protein. Counted here are 380,000 or so distinct CDR3 sequences, roughly 14% occurring once; the ten biggest clones make up 20% to 25%. The material sequenced was blood. The receptors shown here come from a woman aged 25 to 39 with Graves' hyperthyroidism.

This clonotype was seen many times. The chain has TRBV28 and TRBJ1-1; D possibly corresponds to TRBD1 (6 bases). Germline V gene lookup returns CDR1 MDHEN and CDR2 SYDVKM. With 5 bases removed from V and 2 bases from J, the gap between germline ends came to 9 bases. There are 13 residues in the CDR3. This chain's CDR3 is CASSGTINTEAFF. The CDR3 nucleotides read TGTGCCAGCAGTGGGACAATAAACACTGAAGCTTTCTTT.

The chain couples TRBV10-2 to TRBJ2-7; 7 nucleotides line up with TRBD2. V trimming: 4 bases; J trimming: 0 bases; junction bases outside the gene matches: 6. This CDR3 is 15 amino acids long. Germline loops: CDR1 WSHSY, CDR2 SAAADI. This CDR3 is CASSVSGKSSYEQYF. The CDR3 region has the DNA TGCGCCAGCAGTGTAAGCGGGAAGAGCTCCTACGAGCAGTACTTC.

This clonotype was seen at least ten times. This chain connects TRBV28 to TRBJ1-1; D perhaps matches TRBD1 (6 bases). There are 15 residues in the CDR3. Germline loops: CDR1 MDHEN, CDR2 SYDVKM. The ends were cut back, 8 bases at V and 2 bases at J, with 18 bases in the middle. CDR3 protein: CASLSIGTLNTEAFF. The CDR3, as DNA: TGTGCCAGCCTTAGTATCGGGACACTTAACACTGAAGCTTTCTTT.

This clonotype was seen at least ten times. V gene TRBV28 combines with J gene TRBJ2-3, with 8 bases matching TRBD1. The J segment lost 2 bases and the V segment lost 3 bases, leaving 13 bases of the junction unmatched. The CDR3 has 18 residues. Germline CDR1 is MDHEN and CDR2 is SYDVKM. CDR3 protein: CASSFAARTGPLTDTQYF. As DNA, the CDR3 is TGTGCCAGCAGTTTCGCGGCCCGGACAGGGCCCCTCACAGATACGCAGTATTTT.

Ten or more counts support this clonotype. This chain links TRBV2 with TRBJ2-3; D possibly corresponds to TRBD1 (5 bases). This CDR3 has 13 residues. Germline V CDR1 and CDR2: SNHLY, FYNNEI. V lost 11 bases, J lost 5 bases, and 17 bases lay in between. The CDR3 coding sequence is TGTGCCGGAACAAACGACCAGGGAGATACGCAGTATTTT. Its translation is CAGTNDQGDTQYF.

This clonotype appeared many times. The chain combines TRBV20-1 with TRBJ1-5, with D perhaps TRBD1 (5 bases). The CDR3 is made up of 15 amino acids. V dropped 1 base and J dropped 0 bases, with 10 bases sitting between them. From germline, CDR1 is DFQATT and CDR2 SNEGSKA (reference sequence). Written as DNA, the CDR3 is TGCAGTGCTAGAGTCAGGGCGTATAGCAATCAGCCCCAGCATTTT. It is translated as CSARVRAYSNQPQHF.

The chain employs TRBV6-5 and TRBJ2-2, with a tentative D call TRBD1 (5 bases). From germline, CDR1 is MNHEY and CDR2 SVGAGI. With 4 bases removed from V and 1 base from J, the gap between germline ends came to 16 bases. The CDR3 contains 17 residues. The CDR3 sequence is CASSSPRSRVNTGELFF. The CDR3 region has the DNA TGTGCCAGCAGTTCCCCCCGTTCCAGGGTGAACACCGGGGAGCTGTTTTTT.

This clonotype was seen a few times. An end of the junction does not agree with germline; a read error may underlie this. The J gene is TRBJ2-2, the V gene TRBV12-3 or TRBV12-4; TRBD2 agrees at 7 bases. The CDR3 has 14 residues. This CDR3 reads CASTKAGSTGKLFF. The CDR3 DNA reads as TGTGCCAGCACGAAAGCGGGATCCACCGGGAAGCTGTTTTTT.

This clonotype showed up many times. The CDR3 sequence: CSVDSGSTDEQFF. The CDR3 nucleotides read TGCAGCGTTGATAGCGGGAGCACCGATGAGCAGTTCTTC. The chain recombines TRBV29-1 with TRBJ2-1; TRBD2 agrees at 9 bases. V shed 3 bases and J 8 bases; nucleotides not matched to a gene: 5. Germline assignment: CDR1 SQVTM and CDR2 ANQGSEA. The CDR3 has 13 residues.

This clonotype occurred many times. This sequence joins TRBV30 and TRBJ2-7, with TRBD2 identical over 11 bases. Germline CDR1 reads GTSNPN; CDR2 reads SVGIG (reference sequence). CDR3 length: 14 residues. V was clipped by 2 bases and J by 3 bases; unmatched bases: 3. The CDR3 loop reads CAWSRGTSGYEQYF. The CDR3 region has the DNA TGTGCCTGGAGTCGAGGGACTAGCGGCTACGAGCAGTACTTC.

This clonotype was counted at least ten times. The chain combines TRBV20-1 with TRBJ2-7; TRBD1 is a possible D gene (5 bases). Trimming took off 0 bases at V and 2 bases at J, with 11 bases between the two ends. Germline assignment: CDR1 DFQATT and CDR2 SNEGSKA (reference sequence). The CDR3 totals 14 residues. The CDR3 spells CSAREGANTYEQYF. The CDR3, as DNA: TGCAGTGCTAGAGAAGGGGCTAACACCTACGAGCAGTACTTC.

The sample holds many counts of this clonotype. The rearrangement links TRBV4-1 to TRBJ2-6, with a weak D call TRBD1 (5 bases). V gave up 1 base and J gave up 4 bases, with 11 bases separating them. Germline V CDR1 and CDR2: MGHRA, YSYEKL. The CDR3 consists of 16 residues. CDR3: CASSQAQGSGANVLTF. DNA of the CDR3: TGCGCCAGCAGCCAAGCCCAGGGTTCCGGGGCCAACGTCCTGACTTTC.

The rearrangement uses TRBV6-2 or TRBV6-3 and TRBJ1-6; tentative D call: TRBD1 (5 bases). CDR1 and CDR2 (germline): MNHEY, SVGEGT. With 2 bases removed from V and 9 bases from J, the gap between germline ends came to 11 bases. CDR3 length: 14 amino acids. As DNA, the CDR3 is TGTGCCAGCAGTTACGTTCAGGGAAGTTCACCCCTCCACTTT. This translates into CASSYVQGSSPLHF.

This clonotype has a count of ten or more. The rearrangement links TRBV12-3 or TRBV12-4 to TRBJ2-1, with 8 bases identical to TRBD2. CDR3 size: 16 residues. V shed 7 bases, J shed 1 base, and the junction held 9 bases outside the gene matches. The CDR3 loop is CASTSFSGMSYNEQFF. The CDR3, as DNA: TGTGCCAGCACCTCCTTTAGCGGGATGTCCTACAATGAGCAGTTCTTC.

The chain combines TRBV20-1 with TRBJ2-5, with D uncertain. Germline V CDR1 and CDR2: DFQATT, SNEGSKA (reference sequence). There are 13 residues in the CDR3. V was cut by 4 bases and J by 1 base, with 10 bases left in between. The CDR3 protein is CSATSLAQETQYF. Here the CDR3 DNA reads TGCAGTGCTACGTCTCTGGCCCAAGAGACCCAGTACTTC.

V is TRBV20-1 and J is TRBJ1-5; TRBD1 agrees at 7 bases. The junction had 8 bases not matched to a gene; V was cut back by 5 bases and J by 1 base. Germline V CDR1 and CDR2: DFQATT, SNEGSKA (reference sequence). The CDR3 extends over 15 amino acids. DNA for the CDR3: TGCAGTGCTGGAAGACAGGGAATGAGCAATCAGCCCCAGCATTTT. Translated, it gives CSAGRQGMSNQPQHF.

This clonotype has more than one count but fewer than ten. The chain carries TRBV4-3 and TRBJ2-3, with TRBD2 matching 10 bases. The CDR3 runs to 17 residues. V shed 1 base and J 0 bases; nucleotides not matched to a gene: 4. CDR1 and CDR2 from the germline V gene are LGHNA and YSLEER. The CDR3 sequence is CASSQALAGASTDTQYF. CDR3 bases: TGCGCCAGCAGCCAAGCCCTAGCGGGGGCTAGCACAGATACGCAGTATTTT.

This clonotype was recorded many times. V and J are TRBV30 and TRBJ1-1; maybe TRBD1 (5 bases). V lost 2 bases and J lost 1, with 11 bases in between. The CDR3 sequence is 14 residues long. Germline V CDR1 and CDR2: GTSNPN, SVGIG (reference sequence). CDR3 coding DNA: TGTGCCTGGAGTATAACAGGTTCGAACACTGAAGCTTTCTTT. This encodes CAWSITGSNTEAFF.

A few counts support this clonotype. The V call is TRBV4-1, the J call TRBJ1-4, with D uncertain. In germline, CDR1 is MGHRA, CDR2 YSYEKL. The CDR3 has 12 amino acids. Trimming stripped 4 bases from V and 6 bases from J, with 6 bases between. In nucleotides, the CDR3 is TGCGCCAGCAGCCTAAACCATGAAAAACTGTTTTTT. Protein product: CASSLNHEKLFF.

This chain joins TRBV6-2 or TRBV6-3 and TRBJ2-1; D uncertain. Germline CDR1 reads MNHEY; CDR2 reads SVGEGT. Trimming pared 0 bases from V and 0 bases from J, leaving 9 bases between. This CDR3 has 16 residues. The chain's CDR3 is CASSYSIYSSYNEQFF. The CDR3 DNA reads TGTGCCAGCAGTTACTCGATTTACAGCTCCTACAATGAGCAGTTCTTC.

This clonotype has just a few counts. The chain joins TRBV18 to TRBJ2-6; D is unclear. Germline V gives CDR1 KGHSH, CDR2 LQKENI. The CDR3 loop spans 17 amino acids. Trimming cost V 3 bases and J 3 bases, with 15 bases left between them. CDR3 sequence (DNA): TGTGCCAGCTCACCGACGACTCCACTGATTGGGGCCAACGTCCTGACTTTC. This encodes CASSPTTPLIGANVLTF. The whole variable domain, remainder taken from reference TRBV18 and TRBJ2-6, is NAGVMQNPRHLVRRRGQEARLRCSPMKGHSHVYWYRQLPEEGLKFMVYLQKENIIDESGMPKERFSAEFPKEGPSILRIQQVVRGDSAAYFCASSPTTPLIGANVLTFGAGSRLTVL.

This clonotype has more than one count but fewer than ten. The rearrangement links TRBV15 to TRBJ2-3, with D possibly matching TRBD2 (5 bases). V was shortened by 0 bases and J by 2 bases, with 12 bases between the two germline ends. Germline V gives CDR1 LNHNV, CDR2 YYDKDF (reference sequence). There are 16 residues in the CDR3. The CDR3 spells CATSRDLELVTDTQYF. For the CDR3, the DNA is TGTGCCACCAGCAGAGATCTAGAACTAGTCACAGATACGCAGTATTTT.

The V and J genes are TRBV9 and TRBJ1-4, with D possibly being TRBD1 (5 bases). Trimming removed 0 bases at V and 8 bases at J, with 14 bases between. This CDR3 is built from 15 residues. CDR1 is SGDLS, CDR2 YYNGEE, per germline. The DNA for the CDR3 is TGTGCCAGCAGCGTAGGTGACAGAAGACCCGAAAAACTGTTTTTT. Translating gives CASSVGDRRPEKLFF.